These 9 T cell receptor beta chains came from one sample sequenced in a study of blood T cell repertoires in COVID-19. Some clones are missing from TCRdb's copy, which holds only in-frame ones; the method was immunoSEQ multiplex PCR. The sample consists of 40,000 to 50,000 clones, about 82% of them appearing once. Sequenced sample: peripheral blood. These receptors all come from an older woman with acute or convalescent COVID-19.

This sequence joins TRBV5-6 and TRBJ1-2, with D hard to call. V was clipped by 1 base and J by 7 bases, with 20 bases between them. The CDR3 loop spans 16 amino acids. From germline, CDR1 is SGHDT and CDR2 YYEEEE. CDR3 coding DNA: TGTGCCAGCAGCTTGACCTCGGGTCCCACCCCTTTTGGCTACACCTTC. Amino acids: CASSLTSGPTPFGYTF.

The genes are TRBV5-4 and TRBJ1-1; TRBD1 might be the D (6 bases). This CDR3 region has 15 residues. Germline V gene sequence: CDR1 SGHNT, CDR2 YYREEE (reference sequence). Trimming left V 3 bases short and J 4 bases short, with 16 bases between. In DNA form, the CDR3 reads TGTGCCAGCAGCTCCGACCCGGGGGGGGCCACTGAAGCTTTCTTT. Protein: CASSSDPGGATEAFF.

CDR3 residues: CASSEWAYSNQPQHF. CDR3 coding DNA: TGTGCCAGCAGTGAATGGGCGTATAGCAATCAGCCCCAGCATTTT. The chain employs TRBV2 and TRBJ1-5; no firm D call. This CDR3 is built from 15 residues. Germline CDR1 and CDR2: SNHLY and FYNNEI. V was cut by 2 bases and J by 0 bases, with 8 bases left in between.

This clone has only a few counts. V gene TRBV4-1 combines with J gene TRBJ1-1; 8 nucleotides line up with TRBD1. J lost 5 bases, V lost 4 bases, and 12 bases had no gene match. CDR1 and CDR2 (germline): MGHRA, YSYEKL. The CDR3 is 16 residues long. The CDR3 here is CASSPRAGGDLTEAFF. CDR3 nucleotide sequence: TGCGCCAGCAGCCCACGGGCAGGGGGCGATTTGACTGAAGCTTTCTTT.

The rearrangement uses TRBV2 and TRBJ1-5, with 7 bases identical to TRBD1. Germline loops: CDR1 SNHLY, CDR2 FYNNEI. V was pared by 7 bases and J by 5 bases, with 5 bases of the junction left unmatched. This CDR3 has 13 amino acids. CDR3 amino acids: CASTRDRDQPQHF. CDR3 coding DNA: TGTGCCAGCACCCGGGACAGAGATCAGCCCCAGCATTTT.

This chain joins TRBV11-1 and TRBJ2-6; D not resolved. V was clipped by 2 bases and J by 0 bases, with 5 bases between them. Germline assignment: CDR1 SGHAT and CDR2 FQDESV (reference sequence). The CDR3 runs 15 residues. The CDR3: CASSLSDSGANVLTF. CDR3 DNA: TGTGCCAGCAGCTTATCAGACTCTGGGGCCAACGTCCTGACTTTC.

This chain connects TRBV7-2 to TRBJ1-1; no reliable D call. Germline lookup yields CDR1 SGHTA and CDR2 FQGNSA. V was shortened by 5 bases and J by 4 bases, with 11 bases between the two germline ends. The CDR3 contains 13 residues. The CDR3 is CASSAVRSTEAFF. The CDR3 DNA reads TGTGCCAGCAGCGCCGTGCGTAGCACTGAAGCTTTCTTT.

The genes are TRBV7-9 and TRBJ2-1; 12 bases are a match to TRBD1. Germline V gene lookup returns CDR1 SEHNR and CDR2 FQNEAQ (reference sequence). The V gene end was trimmed by 4 bases and the J gene end by 8 bases; junction bases not matched to a gene: 6. CDR3 length: 15 amino acids. The CDR3 here is CASSWDRGRNHEQFF. DNA for the CDR3: TGTGCCAGCAGCTGGGACAGGGGGCGCAATCATGAGCAGTTCTTC.

This clone came up once. CDR3 amino acids: CSVTLGQGQGKNGYTF. In nucleotides, the CDR3 is TGCAGCGTTACCCTAGGCCAGGGACAGGGTAAGAATGGCTACACCTTC. The gene calls are TRBV29-1 and TRBJ1-2, with 9 bases that match TRBD1. The CDR3 has 16 amino acids. Germline-derived CDR1 and CDR2 are SQVTM and ANQGSEA. V gave up 5 bases and J gave up 6 bases; unmatched junction bases: 16. The entire variable domain, with the rest obtained from reference TRBV29-1 and TRBJ1-2, is as follows: SAVISQKPSRDICQRGTSLTIQCQVDSQVTMMFWYRQQPGQSLTLIATANQGSEATYESGFVIDKFPISRPNLTFSTLTVSNMSPEDSSIYLCSVTLGQGQGKNGYTFGSGTRLTVV.